This record concerns one T cell receptor beta chain sequence. What it recognizes is unknown. Primers used in a second PCR of about 6 to 11 cycles were a sample-barcoded 5' primer and a J-beta primer mix. TCRdb reprocessed the 5' RACE reads with MiXCR, giving one entry per CDR3 protein. The table records 950,000 to 1,200,000 distinct CDR3 sequences, about two fifths of them present only once. These data originate in a study of blood T cells in healthy people across ages. Study outcomes and limitations: A strong correlation was found between TCR beta diversity and the percentage of naive T cells. The fall in TCR beta diversity per million T cells was roughly linear with age.

PBMCs, at least 6.5 million per sample, were isolated. This receptor was taken from a man younger than 35 in good health. Specimen: blood.

CDR3 amino acids: CASSRTSGGITSTDTQYF. The CDR3 nucleotides are TGTGCCAGCAGTCGGACTAGCGGGGGGATTACTAGCACAGATACGCAGTATTTT. The V and J genes are TRBV4-2 and TRBJ2-3; 14 nucleotides agree with TRBD2. CDR3 size: 18 residues. J lost 0 bases, V lost 6 bases, and 8 bases had no gene match. The V gene's germline CDR1 is LGHNA and CDR2 YNFKEQ.